This T cell receptor (beta chain) was identified in a study of cytomegalovirus exposure and HLA in healthy donors. V lost 2 bases and J lost 0; bases outside the gene matches: 4. The V gene's germline CDR1 is PRHDT and CDR2 FYEKMQ (reference sequence). The CDR3 has 17 residues. The primer mix had 60 Vbeta and 13 Jbeta primers. Only in-frame clones appear in the TCRdb table, and some are missing; sequencing was by immunoSEQ multiplex PCR. This table holds 150,000 to 180,000 clones, 65% to 90% found once. This clone appeared a few times. The V and J genes are TRBV13 and TRBJ2-6, with 7 bases identical to TRBD2. The sample was PBMCs. The TCR originated in a woman in her forties or fifties in good health and CMV-seropositive. The CDR3 is CASSLRDYSSGANVLTF. In DNA form, the CDR3 reads TGTGCCAGCAGCTTAAGGGACTATAGCTCTGGGGCCAACGTCCTGACTTTC.